This paragraph covers one T cell receptor (beta chain) sequence. Its matching antigen is unknown. The data are from a study of cytomegalovirus exposure and HLA in healthy donors. Clones were sequenced by immunoSEQ multiplex PCR, and TCRdb holds only the in-frame ones, with some missing. Of hundreds of thousands of clones listed, roughly 88% are singletons. V was clipped by 2 bases and J by 8 bases, with 6 bases between them. Germline V gene sequence: CDR1 MNHEY, CDR2 SVGAGI. This CDR3 contains 12 residues. Study findings and constraints: In vitro confirmation showed three CMV-associated chains to be CMV antigen specific. Generally TCR sequences proved uncommon, though certain public TCRs appeared in numerous donors.

While the first cohort had 600 to 800 subjects, the donors belonged to the separate validation cohort of 100 to 150 subjects. The source of this sequence is a woman aged 25 to 39 in good health and CMV-seronegative. What was sequenced was PBMCs. The chain recombines TRBV6-5 with TRBJ1-4; D uncertain. CDR3: CASSYDEEKLFF. The CDR3 nucleotides are TGTGCCAGCAGTTACGACGAGGAAAAACTGTTTTTT.